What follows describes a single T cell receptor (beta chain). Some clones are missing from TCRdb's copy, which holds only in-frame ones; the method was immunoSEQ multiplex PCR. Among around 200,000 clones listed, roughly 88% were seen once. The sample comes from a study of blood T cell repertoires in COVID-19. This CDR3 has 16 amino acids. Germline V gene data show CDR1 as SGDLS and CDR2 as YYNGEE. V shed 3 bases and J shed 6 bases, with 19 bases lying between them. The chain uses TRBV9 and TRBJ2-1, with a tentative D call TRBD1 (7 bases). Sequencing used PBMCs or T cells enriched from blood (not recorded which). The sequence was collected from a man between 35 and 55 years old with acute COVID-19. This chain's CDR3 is CASSAPVGRGVNEQFF. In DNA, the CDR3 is TGTGCCAGCAGCGCCCCGGTGGGCAGGGGGGTCAATGAGCAGTTCTTC.